This is a list of T cell receptor beta chains from one sample in a study of PD-L1 blockade in urothelial cancer. The repertoire was sequenced with immunoSEQ multiplex PCR; TCRdb's copy has only in-frame clones and lacks some. The repertoire includes 50,000 or so clones, 75% to 90% of them detected once, and 5.5% to 7.5% sits in the top ten. This specimen was PBMCs, taken around atezolizumab (anti-PD-L1) treatment. The receptors shown here come from a man between 35 and 55 years old with urothelial cancer. CDR3s include the opening cysteine and the closing phenylalanine or tryptophan. The order of the fields is CDR3 protein, CDR3 DNA, D gene, J gene, clone size, V gene. A D gene is named only where the DNA matches it firmly. A clone size is listed for some rows: how often the clone was seen (once, few, many), or a class if it is expanded.

CASSFSEGRETQYF | TGTGCCAGCAGTTTTTCGGAGGGCCGAGAGACCCAGTACTTC | . | TRBJ2-5 | . | TRBV28
CASSVQGYGYTF | TGCGCCAGCAGCGTTCAGGGCTATGGCTACACCTTC | . | TRBJ1-2 | once | TRBV5-1
CASSSSGVVTDTQYF | TGTGCCAGCAGCTCCAGCGGAGTGGTCACAGATACGCAGTATTTT | . | TRBJ2-3 | . | TRBV27
CASSQDRDNQPQHF | TGTGCCAGCAGCCAGGACAGGGACAATCAGCCCCAGCATTTT | TRBD1 | TRBJ1-5 | . | TRBV28
CASSVDNTDTQYF | TGTGCCAGCAGCGTAGACAACACAGATACGCAGTATTTT | . | TRBJ2-3 | . | TRBV9
CASSPTGAGELFF | TGTGCCAGCAGTCCCACAGGGGCCGGGGAGCTGTTTTTT | TRBD1 | TRBJ2-2 | . | TRBV11-3
CASRHARGRHQPQHF | TGTGCCAGCAGGCACGCACGCGGCCGTCATCAGCCCCAGCATTTT | . | TRBJ1-5 | . | TRBV27
CASTSGQGDTEAFF | TGTGCCAGCACCTCGGGACAGGGGGACACTGAAGCTTTCTTT | TRBD1 | TRBJ1-1 | once | TRBV28
CASSSGEGTYEQYF | TGTGCCAGCAGCTCCGGGGAGGGGACATACGAGCAGTACTTC | . | TRBJ2-7 | . | TRBV7-9
CAWGTGATTEAFF | TGTGCCTGGGGGACAGGGGCTACCACTGAAGCTTTCTTT | TRBD1 | TRBJ1-1 | few | TRBV30
CASGFNQPQHF | TGTGCCAGCGGCTTCAATCAGCCCCAGCATTTT | . | TRBJ1-5 | . | TRBV6-6
CASSLSGGAGQPQHF | TGTGCCAGCAGCTTGTCGGGGGGGGCTGGTCAGCCCCAGCATTTT | . | TRBJ1-5 | . | TRBV7-6
CASSRTGSAEQYF | TGTGCCAGCAGCAGGACAGGCTCCGCAGAGCAGTACTTC | TRBD1 | TRBJ2-7 | . | TRBV5-4
CASSQDPREMNTEAFF | TGTGCCAGCAGCCAAGATCCCCGAGAGATGAACACTGAAGCTTTCTTT | . | TRBJ1-1 | . | TRBV4-2
CASSIARYNEQFF | TGTGCCAGTAGTATAGCTAGATACAATGAGCAGTTCTTC | . | TRBJ2-1 | . | TRBV19
CASSSKGRGYLNTEAFF | TGTGCCAGCAGCTCAAAGGGGCGGGGCTACTTGAACACTGAAGCTTTCTTT | . | TRBJ1-1 | . | TRBV5-4
CASSLRRDGNTEAFF | TGTGCCAGCAGCTTAAGGCGGGATGGGAACACTGAAGCTTTCTTT | . | TRBJ1-1 | . | TRBV11-2
CASVEGYEQYF | TGTGCCAGCGTTGAGGGATACGAGCAGTACTTC | . | TRBJ2-7 | . | TRBV28
CASSLSSRARGTDTQYF | TGTGCCAGCAGTTTATCGTCCAGGGCAAGGGGCACAGATACGCAGTATTTT | . | TRBJ2-3 | . | TRBV27
CASSSGGRQPQHF | TGTGCCAGCAGCAGCGGAGGGCGTCAGCCCCAGCATTTT | . | TRBJ1-5 | . | TRBV9
CSVEGREGSNEQFF | TGCAGCGTTGAAGGGCGGGAGGGGAGCAATGAGCAGTTCTTC | TRBD2 | TRBJ2-1 | few | TRBV29-1
CSVSPTARHLANYGYTF | TGCAGCGTTTCCCCGACAGCCCGCCACCTAGCTAACTATGGCTACACCTTC | . | TRBJ1-2 | . | TRBV29-1
CASSLGQSSNQPQHF | TGTGCCAGCAGCTTGGGACAAAGTAGCAATCAGCCCCAGCATTTT | . | TRBJ1-5 | . | TRBV5-8
CASSLTAGDHNEQFF | TGCGCCAGCAGCCTAACGGCGGGAGACCACAATGAGCAGTTCTTC | TRBD2 | TRBJ2-1 | . | TRBV4-1
CASSFGQTSLTYGYTF | TGTGCCAGCAGTTTCGGACAGACTTCTCTCACTTATGGCTACACCTTC | . | TRBJ1-2 | . | TRBV28